This is a list of T cell receptor beta chains from one sample in a study of blood T cell repertoires in COVID-19. Method: immunoSEQ multiplex PCR; TCRdb's copy keeps in-frame clones and lacks some. The table records 70,000 to 85,000 clones, 83% of them present only once. Sequenced input: peripheral blood. These receptors all stem from an elderly man with active or convalescent COVID-19. Each CDR3 is given with its conserved first and last residue. A D gene is named only where the DNA matches it firmly. Where a row states a size, it is once, few, many or the class of an expanded clone; other rows omit it.

d_call	cdr3_length	j_call	v_call	clone_size	cdr3_aa	cdr3_nt
TRBD2	16	TRBJ2-7	TRBV4-3	NA	CASSQDSLAGAGEQYF	TGCGCCAGCAGCCAAGATTCCCTAGCGGGAGCTGGGGAGCAGTACTTC
TRBD1	14	TRBJ2-2	TRBV19	few	CASSAETGLGELFF	TGTGCCAGTAGTGCAGAGACAGGGCTCGGGGAGCTGTTTTTT
NA	14	TRBJ1-1	TRBV30	few	CAWMSGPGGTEAFF	TGTGCCTGGATGTCGGGCCCCGGGGGCACTGAAGCTTTCTTT
NA	12	TRBJ2-7	TRBV7-2	NA	CASSLGVDEQYF	TGTGCCAGCAGCTTAGGTGTCGACGAGCAGTACTTC
NA	16	TRBJ2-2	TRBV3-1/TRBV3-2	NA	CASSQMVALNTGELFF	TGTGCCAGCAGCCAAATGGTAGCGCTAAACACCGGGGAGCTGTTTTTT
TRBD2	19	TRBJ2-6	TRBV5-1	NA	CASSLGPLAGGSGANVLTF	TGCGCCAGCAGCTTGGGACCTCTAGCGGGAGGGTCTGGGGCCAACGTCCTGACTTTC
NA	14	TRBJ1-2	TRBV28	NA	CASSLRGPLYGYTF	TGTGCCAGCAGTCTGCGGGGGCCCCTCTATGGCTACACCTTC
NA	15	TRBJ1-4	TRBV6-6	NA	CASSQAQGSSEKLFF	TGTGCCAGCAGTCAGGCGCAAGGCTCTAGTGAAAAACTGTTTTTT
TRBD2	15	TRBJ2-1	TRBV6-5	NA	CASSPLAGVGNEQFF	TGTGCCAGCAGTCCTCTAGCGGGGGTCGGGAATGAGCAGTTCTTC
TRBD1	15	TRBJ1-1	TRBV5-1	NA	CASSPQQGVNTEAFF	TGCGCCAGCAGCCCCCAGCAGGGGGTGAACACTGAAGCTTTCTTT
NA	14	TRBJ2-7	TRBV7-6	NA	CASSLDSVSYEQYF	TGTGCCAGCAGCTTGGACAGCGTCTCCTACGAGCAGTACTTC
TRBD2	13	TRBJ2-3	TRBV19	NA	CASSETSGLNEYF	TGTGCCAGTTCTGAGACTAGCGGTCTGAATGAGTATTTT
TRBD1	17	TRBJ2-7	TRBV5-4	few	CASSVDLTGETSYEQYF	TGTGCCAGCAGTGTTGACTTGACAGGGGAAACGTCCTACGAGCAGTACTTC
TRBD1	17	TRBJ2-1	TRBV5-4	NA	CASSFGQGRDRDNEQFF	TGTGCCAGCAGCTTCGGACAGGGGCGGGATAGGGACAATGAGCAGTTCTTC
NA	13	TRBJ2-1	TRBV6-5	NA	CASRAGLYNEQFF	TGTGCCAGCAGAGCAGGACTGTACAATGAGCAGTTCTTC
NA	14	TRBJ1-1	TRBV10-3	few	CAISEYQAQGEAFF	TGTGCCATCAGTGAGTATCAGGCACAGGGTGAAGCTTTCTTT
TRBD1	15	TRBJ2-7	TRBV5-4	NA	CASSLAGTGPYEQYF	TGTGCCAGCAGCTTGGCCGGGACAGGGCCCTACGAGCAGTACTTC
TRBD1	15	TRBJ1-1	TRBV6-5	once	CASSRRQGGNTEAFF	TGTGCCAGCAGTCGACGACAGGGTGGGAACACTGAAGCTTTCTTT
TRBD1	17	TRBJ2-6	TRBV5-6	NA	CASSGTGILSGANVLTF	TGTGCCAGCAGCGGGACAGGGATCCTCTCTGGGGCCAACGTCCTGACTTTC
NA	15	TRBJ2-2	TRBV6-2/TRBV6-3	NA	CASSYQGRPTGELFF	TGTGCCAGCAGTTATCAGGGCCGACCAACCGGGGAGCTGTTTTTT
TRBD2	16	TRBJ2-7	TRBV7-9	once	CASSLGSSGTGYEQYF	TGTGCCAGCAGCTTAGGTTCCAGCGGGACTGGCTACGAGCAGTACTTC
TRBD1	15	TRBJ2-2	TRBV4-3	NA	CASSPGTGFTGELFF	TGCGCCAGCAGCCCCGGGACAGGATTCACCGGGGAGCTGTTTTTT
TRBD1	17	TRBJ1-6	TRBV3-1/TRBV3-2	NA	CASSQGSETGTNSPLHF	TGTGCCAGCAGCCAAGGGTCGGAGACAGGGACAAACTCACCCCTCCACTTT
NA	12	TRBJ1-5	TRBV12-3/TRBV12-4	NA	CASSNIRGTQHF	TGTGCCAGCAGTAACATTAGAGGGACCCAGCATTTT
NA	14	TRBJ2-5	TRBV7-9	NA	CASSLEWERETQYF	TGTGCCAGCAGCTTAGAATGGGAGCGAGAGACCCAGTACTTC
NA	15	TRBJ1-3	TRBV11-3	few	CASSLGEYSGNTIYF	TGTGCCAGCAGCTTAGGGGAGTACTCTGGAAACACCATATATTTT
TRBD2	18	TRBJ2-5	TRBV3-1/TRBV3-2	once	CASSQKPGLAGGRETQYF	TGTGCCAGCAGCCAAAAACCGGGACTAGCGGGAGGAAGAGAGACCCAGTACTTC
NA	18	TRBJ2-3	TRBV5-1	NA	CASSLALASAAGTDTQYF	TGCGCCAGCAGCTTGGCCTTGGCTAGCGCGGCGGGGACAGATACGCAGTATTTT
NA	13	TRBJ1-1	TRBV18	NA	CASSAGMETEAFF	TGTGCCAGCTCTGCGGGGATGGAGACTGAAGCTTTCTTT
NA	14	TRBJ1-1	TRBV3-1/TRBV3-2	NA	CASSQDGGAFEAFF	TGTGCCAGCAGCCAAGATGGTGGGGCGTTTGAAGCTTTCTTT
TRBD2	13	TRBJ2-5	TRBV4-1	NA	CASSQLAGETQYF	TGCGCCAGCAGCCAGCTAGCGGGCGAGACCCAGTACTTC
TRBD1	16	TRBJ1-3	TRBV9	NA	CASSTYSQGAGNTIYF	TGTGCCAGCAGCACCTACTCACAGGGGGCTGGAAACACCATATATTTT
NA	14	TRBJ1-2	TRBV18	NA	CASSPADTIYGYTF	TGTGCCAGCTCACCGGCAGACACCATCTATGGCTACACCTTC
TRBD1	16	TRBJ2-5	TRBV7-2	NA	CASSFRGTGVPETQYF	TGTGCCAGCAGCTTTAGGGGGACAGGGGTCCCAGAGACCCAGTACTTC
NA	13	TRBJ2-7	TRBV6-5	NA	CASRTDSSYEQYF	TGTGCCAGCAGGACGGACAGCTCCTACGAGCAGTACTTC
NA	12	TRBJ1-5	TRBV2	NA	CASKEGLQPQHF	TGTGCCAGCAAGGAGGGGCTTCAGCCCCAGCATTTT
TRBD1	14	TRBJ1-5	TRBV28	NA	CATRQGNPVQPQHF	TGTGCCACCAGACAGGGGAATCCGGTGCAGCCCCAGCATTTT
TRBD1	16	TRBJ1-1	TRBV7-2	once	CASSTSGTGVVTEAFF	TGTGCCAGCAGCACGTCCGGGACAGGGGTAGTCACTGAAGCTTTCTTT
TRBD1	13	TRBJ1-2	TRBV19	NA	CASNSGGVYGYTF	TGTGCCAGTAATTCAGGGGGTGTCTATGGCTACACCTTC
NA	16	TRBJ1-2	TRBV7-2	NA	CASSLVSFSSSYGYTF	TGTGCCAGCAGCTTAGTTTCGTTTTCTTCCTCCTATGGCTACACCTTC
NA	14	TRBJ1-1	TRBV18	NA	CASSPTLGDTEAFF	TGTGCCAGCTCACCAACATTAGGGGACACTGAAGCTTTCTTT
TRBD2	15	TRBJ2-1	TRBV7-7	NA	CASSLQLAGVNEQFF	TGTGCTAGCAGCTTACAACTAGCGGGAGTCAATGAGCAGTTCTTC
NA	13	TRBJ1-2	TRBV6-2/TRBV6-3	NA	CASSLVVTYGYTF	TGTGCCAGCAGTTTGGTAGTTACCTATGGCTACACCTTC
NA	18	TRBJ1-1	TRBV7-4	NA	CASSLGLWLSNPNTEAFF	TGTGCCAGCAGCTTAGGCTTGTGGTTGAGCAACCCGAACACTGAAGCTTTCTTT
NA	13	TRBJ1-2	TRBV7-2	NA	CASSFPRAGGYTF	TGTGCCAGCAGCTTCCCCAGGGCAGGGGGCTACACCTTC
NA	13	TRBJ2-5	TRBV10-3	NA	CAISASPRETQYF	TGTGCCATCAGTGCGTCTCCTCGGGAGACCCAGTACTTC
TRBD2	16	TRBJ2-7	TRBV14	NA	CASSRPSGTSFYEQYF	TGTGCCAGCAGCCGCCCTTCCGGGACTAGCTTCTACGAGCAGTACTTC
TRBD1	16	TRBJ1-5	TRBV23-1	NA	CASSQWDRGGNQPQHF	TGCGCCAGCAGTCAATGGGACAGGGGAGGCAATCAGCCCCAGCATTTT
TRBD2	14	TRBJ2-1	TRBV3-1/TRBV3-2	NA	CASSPSGGNNEQFF	TGTGCCAGCAGCCCTAGCGGGGGCAACAATGAGCAGTTCTTC
NA	12	TRBJ2-5	TRBV21-1	few	CASNSLQETQYF	TGTGCCAGTAACTCGCTCCAAGAGACCCAGTACTTC